These 15 T cell receptor beta chains originate from one sample sequenced in a study of blood T cell repertoires in COVID-19. The assay was immunoSEQ multiplex PCR, and TCRdb's table has in-frame clones only and misses some. This sample carries 45,000 to 60,000 clones, approximately 84% of them seen once, and the ten largest clones take around 10%. The sample consisted of peripheral blood. These receptors originate from a man older than 75 with COVID-19, enrolled during active disease.

This clone was seen only once. The genes are TRBV5-1 and TRBJ2-7; TRBD1 matches 8 bases. With V trimmed by 0 bases and J by 6 bases, 5 bases remained unmatched. CDR1 and CDR2 from the germline V gene are SGHRS and YFSETQ. The CDR3 is 14 residues long. The CDR3 DNA reads as TGCGCCAGCAGCTTGGCCGGACAGGGAGGCGAGCAGTACGTC. Encoded protein: CASSLAGQGGEQYV.

CDR3 residues: CATSRALQGRTEAFF. The CDR3 DNA follows: TGTGCCACCAGCAGAGCCTTACAGGGGAGGACTGAAGCTTTCTTT. V usage is TRBV15 and J usage is TRBJ1-1, with 7 nucleotides matching TRBD1. The CDR3 totals 15 residues. V lost 1 base to trimming and J lost 5 bases; unmatched junction nucleotides: 7. Germline lookup yields CDR1 LNHNV and CDR2 YYDKDF (reference sequence).

The J gene is TRBJ1-2, the V gene TRBV10-3; D is ambiguous. This CDR3 spans 13 amino acids. The V gene's germline CDR1 is ENHRY and CDR2 SYGVKD. Trimming stripped 11 bases from V and 8 bases from J, with 21 bases between. The CDR3 DNA is TGTGCCGCAAGAGAGGGCAGCAGTCGCGGCTACACCTTC. Its protein product is CAAREGSSRGYTF.

The V and J genes are TRBV15 and TRBJ2-7; weak D call: TRBD2 (6 bases). Trimming pared 5 bases from V and 7 bases from J, leaving 15 bases between. The CDR3 length is 13 residues. The germline gives CDR1 LNHNV, CDR2 YYDKDF (reference sequence). The CDR3 nucleotides read TGTGCCACCAGCCTAATCGGGGAGGAAGAGCAGTACGTC. The encoded protein is CATSLIGEEEQYV.

This clone was picked up a small number of times. The rearrangement links TRBV6-5 to TRBJ1-5, with 9 positions matching TRBD1. Germline loops: CDR1 MNHEY, CDR2 SVGAGI. J was trimmed by 7 bases and V by 7 bases; bases with no gene match: 11. The CDR3 runs 15 residues. The DNA of the CDR3 is TGTGCCAGCAAACACCGGGACAGGGACATCCAGCCCCAGCATTTT. Amino acids: CASKHRDRDIQPQHF.

The rearrangement uses TRBV7-3 and TRBJ2-1, with TRBD1 identical over 7 bases. The germline V gene has CDR1 SGHTA and CDR2 FQGTGA. The CDR3 is 14 amino acids. J gave up 9 bases and V 5 bases, and 10 bases lay outside the gene matches. The CDR3 sequence: CASSLRQGNGEQFF. Here the CDR3 DNA reads TGTGCCAGCAGCCTCCGACAGGGTAACGGTGAGCAGTTCTTC.

The genes are TRBV6-1 and TRBJ2-1; tentative D call: TRBD1 (5 bases). The CDR3 extends over 14 amino acids. Germline assignment: CDR1 MNHNS and CDR2 SASEGT. With 2 bases removed from V and 3 bases from J, the gap between germline ends came to 8 bases. In DNA, the CDR3 is TGTGCCAGCAGTGAACTAGACAGCTACAATGAGCAGTTCTTC. As protein: CASSELDSYNEQFF.

V gene TRBV4-1 combines with J gene TRBJ2-7; 9 bases match TRBD2. Germline V lookup: CDR1 MGHRA, CDR2 YSYEKL. The V segment lost 1 base and the J segment 3 bases; nucleotides outside the gene matches: 4. CDR3 length: 15 residues. This chain's CDR3 is CASSQGVAGVYEQYF. The CDR3 region has the DNA TGCGCCAGCAGCCAAGGGGTAGCGGGGGTCTACGAGCAGTACTTC.

The chain joins TRBV2 to TRBJ1-1, with D hard to call. Trimming shortened V by 7 bases and J by 4 bases, and 10 bases separated the two germline ends. This CDR3 has 12 amino acids. Germline values: CDR1 SNHLY, CDR2 FYNNEI. The CDR3 region is CASKREGTEAFF. The CDR3 DNA follows: TGTGCCAGCAAGAGGGAGGGCACTGAAGCTTTCTTT.

The chain is built from TRBV19 and TRBJ1-1, with 7 positions matching TRBD1. The junction had 6 bases not matched to a gene; V was cut back by 4 bases and J by 4 bases. The CDR3 consists of 14 residues. CDR1 and CDR2 (germline): LNHDA, SQIVND (reference sequence). CDR3 sequence reads: CASSTGHRGTEAFF. The DNA for the CDR3 is TGTGCCAGTAGTACCGGACACAGGGGCACTGAAGCTTTCTTT.

The chain's CDR3 is CASSYEGVTSGANVLTF. The CDR3 DNA reads as TGTGCCAGCAGTTACGAGGGAGTCACTTCTGGGGCCAACGTCCTGACTTTC. This sequence joins TRBV6-2 or TRBV6-3 and TRBJ2-6; the D gene is possibly TRBD2 (5 bases). V shed 2 bases and J shed 1 base, with 12 bases lying between them. This CDR3 region has 17 residues. The germline CDR1 and CDR2 sequences are MNHEY and SVGEGT.

This chain connects TRBV24-1 to TRBJ2-2, with TRBD1 identical over 8 bases. Germline loops: CDR1 KGHDR, CDR2 SFDVKD. J lost 1 base, V lost 4 bases, and 4 bases had no gene match. This CDR3 has 16 residues. Here the CDR3 reads CATSEDDRGNTGELFF. As DNA, the CDR3 is TGTGCCACCAGTGAAGATGACAGGGGGAACACCGGGGAGCTGTTTTTT.

The chain links TRBV4-2 to TRBJ2-1, with TRBD1 as a possible D gene (5 bases). Germline V gene data show CDR1 as LGHNA and CDR2 as YNFKEQ. CDR3 length: 17 amino acids. Trimming removed 1 base at V and 2 bases at J, with 15 bases between. CDR3 sequence: CASSQARATDTYNEQFF. In DNA, the CDR3 is TGTGCCAGCAGCCAAGCCCGGGCGACAGATACCTACAATGAGCAGTTCTTC.

Concerning this clone itself: Other DNA variants within this sample encode the same CDR3. The chain couples TRBV15 to TRBJ2-7; 10 bases map to TRBD1. The CDR3 contains 13 residues. V shed 3 bases and J 4 bases; nucleotides not matched to a gene: 0. The V gene's germline CDR1 is LNHNV and CDR2 YYDKDF (reference sequence). The CDR3 DNA reads as TGTGCCACCAGCAGGGACAGGGGGTACGAGCAGTACTTC. Translated, it gives CATSRDRGYEQYF.

The chain couples TRBV11-2 to TRBJ1-2; D uncertain. The CDR3 is 16 amino acids. V was trimmed by 1 base and J by 3 bases, leaving 15 bases between them. From germline, CDR1 is SGHAT and CDR2 FQNNGV. The CDR3 loop is CASSLAGGGIDYGYTF. In DNA, the CDR3 is TGTGCCAGCAGCTTAGCCGGCGGCGGGATAGACTATGGCTACACCTTC.